These 12 T cell receptor beta chains share one sample of origin, sequenced in a study of T cells in women clearing cervical HPV infection. Profiled with immunoSEQ multiplex PCR; TCRdb holds only in-frame clones, not every one. This table holds 40,000 or so clones. The sequencing input was blood buffy coat. The receptor set was obtained from a woman aged 18-69 years with a cervical HPV16 infection that either progressed to CIN3+ or cleared (not recorded which).

Comments on this clone: The sequence runs out 3 residues before the end of the CDR3; the remainder is reconstructed from the germline J gene. V usage is TRBV7-9 and J usage is TRBJ2-5; 9 bases agree with TRBD1. This CDR3 is built from 14 residues. CDR1 is SEHNR, CDR2 FQNEAQ, per germline (reference sequence). The J segment lost 3 bases and the V segment lost 4 bases, leaving 3 bases of the junction unmatched. The CDR3 spells CASSSRTGEETQYF. The sequenced CDR3 bases are TGTGCCAGCAGCTCCCGGACAGGGGAAGAGACC.

Of note for this clone: The read terminates 3 residues ahead of where the CDR3 ends, so the germline J gene completes it. The rearrangement links TRBV7-2 to TRBJ2-3; no firm D call. V dropped 1 base and J dropped 2 bases, with 7 bases sitting between them. Germline V lookup: CDR1 SGHTA, CDR2 FQGNSA. This CDR3 is 14 amino acids long. CDR3 bases read: TGTGCCAGCAGCTTAGAACTCATCACAGATACG. The encoded protein is CASSLELITDT. Given in full, the CDR3 is CASSLELITDTQYF. The full variable domain, in which reference TRBV7-2 and TRBJ2-3 provide the parts outside the CDR3, is GAGVSQSPSNKVTEKGKDVELRCDPISGHTALYWYRQSLGQGLEFLIYFQGNSAPDKSGLPSDRFSAERTGGSVSTLTIQRTQQEDSAVYLCASSLELITDTQYFGPGTRLTVL.

Turning to this clone: Read data end 3 residues before the CDR3 end; the end is taken from the germline J gene. The V call is TRBV20-1, the J call TRBJ2-7; possible D gene TRBD2, 6 bases. There are 13 residues in the CDR3. Germline loops: CDR1 DFQATT, CDR2 SNEGSKA (reference sequence). V was trimmed by 5 bases and J by 3 bases, leaving 14 bases between them. The sequenced CDR3 bases are TGCAGTGCTGGACCGGGACTGCGCTACGAG. This gives the protein CSAGPGLRYE. The full-length CDR3 reads as CSAGPGLRYEQYF.

As regards this clone: Coverage ceases 3 residues before the CDR3 finishes, and the germline J gene fills in the end. The chain recombines TRBV5-3 with TRBJ2-1, with unresolved D. TRBV5-3 is identified as an open reading frame with a role that is uncertain. Trimming pared 1 base from V and 3 bases from J, leaving 11 bases between. CDR3 size: 15 residues. CDR3: CARSLRRLNYNEQFF. CDR3 bases read: TGTGCCAGAAGCTTGCGTCGACTTAACTACAATGAG.

On this clone itself: The DNA ends 3 residues before the CDR3 does, and the rest of the CDR3 is filled in from the germline J gene. V usage is TRBV6-2 or TRBV6-3 and J usage is TRBJ2-7, with 7 positions matching TRBD1. Trimming removed 6 bases from V and 0 bases from J; junction bases left unmatched: 5. Germline V gene lookup returns CDR1 MNHEY and CDR2 SVGEGT. CDR3 size: 14 residues. The DNA read from the CDR3 is TGTGCCAGCAGCCTAGGGGGCAACTCCTACGAG. Translating it yields CASSLGGNSYE. Given in full, the CDR3 is CASSLGGNSYEQYF.

Note on this clone: With the read ending 3 residues before the CDR3 end, the germline J gene is used to fill in that end. This chain joins TRBV19 and TRBJ1-5; 9 bases are a match to TRBD1. Germline trimming cut 8 bases from V and 0 bases from J; bases unmatched to any gene: 8. There are 16 residues in the CDR3. Germline V CDR1 and CDR2: LNHDA, SQIVND (reference sequence). The CDR3 sequence: CASSLDRGYSNQPQHF. The sequenced part of the CDR3 DNA is TGTGCCAGTTCCCTGGACAGGGGCTATAGCAATCAGCCC. The full variable domain, rest sourced from reference TRBV19 and TRBJ1-5, is DGGITQSPKYLFRKEGQNVTLSCEQNLNHDAMYWYRQDPGQGLRLIYYSQIVNDFQKGDIAEGYSVSREKKESFPLTVTSAQKNPTAFYLCASSLDRGYSNQPQHFGDGTRLSIL.

Regarding this clone: The read gets to within 3 residues of the CDR3 end, and the germline J gene fills in the rest. V gene TRBV12-5 combines with J gene TRBJ2-7; 8 nucleotides agree with TRBD2. The germline V gene has CDR1 LGHNT and CDR2 FRNRAP. Losses at the gene ends were 2 bases for V and 2 bases for J; bases not matched to a gene: 5. CDR3 length equals 15 residues. CDR3 bases read: TGTGCTAGTGGTTTGTCGGGACTAGGGACCTACGAG. Amino acids: CASGLSGLGTYE. The CDR3, in full, reads CASGLSGLGTYEQYF.

Here the CDR3 reads CASSPEGYSNQPQYF. Partial CDR3 DNA: TGTGCCAGCTCACCAGAGGGGTATAGCAATCAGCCG. The chain uses TRBV18 and TRBJ2-3; D could derive from TRBD1 or TRBD2 (5 bases each). The missing CDR3 end, 3 residues past where the read stops, is filled in from the germline J gene. CDR1 and CDR2 (germline): KGHSH, LQKENI. The CDR3 is 15 amino acids.

Remarks on this clone: The CDR3 end falls 3 residues outside the read, so it is completed with the germline J gene. The chain recombines TRBV19 with TRBJ1-2, with 8 bases that match TRBD1. This CDR3 is 14 amino acids long. CDR1 is LNHDA and CDR2 is SQIVND in the germline V gene (reference sequence). The CDR3 DNA, read in part, is TGTGCCAGTAGTGCAGGGGGCCCTAACTACGAC. Translated, it gives CASSAGGPNYD. The entire CDR3 sequence reads CASSAGGPNYDYTF.

A word on this clone: The observed sequence ends 3 residues before the CDR3 terminus, with the missing tail filled in from the germline J gene. The V gene is TRBV9, the J gene TRBJ2-7, with D tentatively TRBD1 (5 bases). The CDR3 runs 14 residues. In germline, CDR1 is SGDLS, CDR2 YYNGEE. Trimming shortened V by 0 bases and J by 0 bases, and 7 bases separated the two germline ends. The part of the CDR3 DNA that was read is TGTGCCAGCAGCGTAGAGGGGTCCTCCTACGAG. This gives the protein CASSVEGSSYE. The CDR3 in full is CASSVEGSSYEQYF.

Worth noting for this clone: The read ends 3 residues before the CDR3 terminus; that terminus is restored from the germline J gene. V and J are TRBV2 and TRBJ2-2; 7 bases fit TRBD1. V was pared by 8 bases and J by 4 bases, with 10 bases of the junction left unmatched. The V gene's germline CDR1 is SNHLY and CDR2 FYNNEI. The CDR3 contains 15 residues. CDR3: CASLQGLSSTGELFF. CDR3 DNA, as far as it was read: TGTGCCAGCCTACAGGGGTTAAGTAGCACCGGGGAG.

Details on this clone: Read coverage stops 3 residues before the CDR3 terminus; the germline J gene supplies the remainder. The rearrangement links TRBV6-2 or TRBV6-3 to TRBJ2-7; weak D call: TRBD1 (5 bases). CDR1 MNHEY and CDR2 SVGEGT come from the germline V gene. The CDR3 has 11 residues. V lost 7 bases, J lost 6 bases, and 10 bases lay in between. CDR3 residues: CASKDRGEQYF. The CDR3 bases that were read are TGTGCCAGCAAAGATAGGGGCGAG.